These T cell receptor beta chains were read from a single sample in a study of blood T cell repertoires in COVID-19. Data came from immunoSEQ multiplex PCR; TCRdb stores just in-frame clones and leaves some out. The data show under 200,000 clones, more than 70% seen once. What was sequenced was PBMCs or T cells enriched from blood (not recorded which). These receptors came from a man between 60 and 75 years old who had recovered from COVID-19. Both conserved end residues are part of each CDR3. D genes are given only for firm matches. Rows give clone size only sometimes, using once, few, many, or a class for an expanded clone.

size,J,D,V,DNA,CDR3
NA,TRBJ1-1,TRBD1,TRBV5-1,TGCGCCAGCTCCCAGGGGGCGAACACTGAAGCTTTCTTT,CASSQGANTEAFF
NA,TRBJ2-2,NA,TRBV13,TGTGCCAGCAGCCGAGGGCGCGGGGGCACGAACACCGGGGAGCTGTTTTTT,CASSRGRGGTNTGELFF
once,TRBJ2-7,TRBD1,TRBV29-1,TGCAGCGTTGAAGGGGCTCCGGGACAGGGGTCCTACGAGCAGTACTTC,CSVEGAPGQGSYEQYF
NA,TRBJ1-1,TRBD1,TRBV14,TGTGCCAGCAGCACGCAGGGGGCGTTAGGCACTGAAGCTTTCTTT,CASSTQGALGTEAFF
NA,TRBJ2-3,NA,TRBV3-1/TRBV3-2,TGTGCCAGCAGCCAAGGACTTTCATACACAGATACGCAGTATTTT,CASSQGLSYTDTQYF
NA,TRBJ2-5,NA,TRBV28,TGTGCCAGCACTCCGGGAGTCCGGGCCGCGGGGCAAGAGACCCAGTACTTC,CASTPGVRAAGQETQYF
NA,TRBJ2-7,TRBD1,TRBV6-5,TGTGCCAGCAGCAGAGGGACAGACGAGCAGTACTTC,CASSRGTDEQYF
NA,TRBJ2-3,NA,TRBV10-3,TGTGCCATCAGTGTATCTAGCTCCGATACGCAGTATTTT,CAISVSSSDTQYF
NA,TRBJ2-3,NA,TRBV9,TGTGCCAGCTCCCCCGGAGCCCGCACAGATACGCAGTATTTT,CASSPGARTDTQYF
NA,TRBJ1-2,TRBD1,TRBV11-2,TGTGCCAGCAGCCCGGGACAGGGATATGGCTACACCTTC,CASSPGQGYGYTF
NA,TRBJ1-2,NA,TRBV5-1,TGCGCCAGTTGGGCCGGGGGTGGTGGTAACTATGGCTACACCTTC,CASWAGGGGNYGYTF
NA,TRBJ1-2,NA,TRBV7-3,TGTGCCAGCGGTGATAGAGCGTATGGCTACACCTTC,CASGDRAYGYTF
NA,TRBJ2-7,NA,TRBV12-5,TGTGCTAGTGGTTTGGTAGTGGGGGGAATCCACGAGCAGTACTTC,CASGLVVGGIHEQYF
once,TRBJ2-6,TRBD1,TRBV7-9,TGTGCCAGCAGCTCGGGACAGGGAAGCTCTGGGGCCAACGTCCTGACTTTC,CASSSGQGSSGANVLTF
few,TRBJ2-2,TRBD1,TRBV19,TGTGCCAGTAGGGCTGGGACAGGGGGTTTACGGAACACCGGGGAGCTGTTTTTT,CASRAGTGGLRNTGELFF
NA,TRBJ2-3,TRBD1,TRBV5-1,TGCGCCAGCAGCTTGGCCGACAGGGACGAGGAGGCGCAGTATTTT,CASSLADRDEEAQYF
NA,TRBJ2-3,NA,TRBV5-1,TGCGCCAGCAGCTCCGAGGGGGGGAGGACAGATACGCAGTATTTT,CASSSEGGRTDTQYF
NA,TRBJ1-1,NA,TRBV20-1,TGCAGTGCCAGGGCGGGGGGCGCGGCTTTCTTT,CSARAGGAAFF
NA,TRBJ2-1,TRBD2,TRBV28,TGTGCCAGCAGTTTAACCCCGGGACTAGGTCCCTATGAGCAGTTCTTC,CASSLTPGLGPYEQFF
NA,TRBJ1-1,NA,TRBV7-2,TGTGCCAGCAGCTCCGACGGGATTGAAGCTTTCTTT,CASSSDGIEAFF
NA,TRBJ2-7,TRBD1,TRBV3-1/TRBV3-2,TGTGCCAGCAGCCGGGACAGGTACTCCTACGAGCAGTACTTC,CASSRDRYSYEQYF
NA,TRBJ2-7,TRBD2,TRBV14,TGTGCCAGCAGCCAAGGGGGGGGACGCTACGAGCAGTACTTC,CASSQGGGRYEQYF
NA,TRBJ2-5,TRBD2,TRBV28,TGTGCCAGCAGTCAGCGGACTAGACAAGAGACCCAGTACTTC,CASSQRTRQETQYF
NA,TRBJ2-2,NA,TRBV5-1,TGCGCCAGCAGCTTGGGGTCTAGAAACACCGGGGAGCTGTTTTTT,CASSLGSRNTGELFF
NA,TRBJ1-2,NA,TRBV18,TGTGCCAGCTCAACAGGACAGAACCATAACTATGGCTACACCTTC,CASSTGQNHNYGYTF
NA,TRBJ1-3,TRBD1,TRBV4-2,TGTGCCAGCAGCCAAGAGATGGGGACAGGGGACTCTGGAAACACCATATATTTT,CASSQEMGTGDSGNTIYF
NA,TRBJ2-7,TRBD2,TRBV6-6,TGTGCCAGCAGCCCCATTAGCGGGAGCGGAGAGCAGTACTTC,CASSPISGSGEQYF
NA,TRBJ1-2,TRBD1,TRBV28,TGTGCCAGCCTAACAGATTACGGCAGGGGGCAAGATGGCTACACCTTC,CASLTDYGRGQDGYTF
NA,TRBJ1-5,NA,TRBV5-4,TGTGCCAGCAGCTCAGACCCTGGGCGGGGGCAGCCCCAGCATTTT,CASSSDPGRGQPQHF
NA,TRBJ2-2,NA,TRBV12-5,TGTGCTAGTGGTTTGGTCGTGGGCGCGGGCGGGGAGCTGTTTTTT,CASGLVVGAGGELFF
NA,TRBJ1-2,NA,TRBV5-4,TGTGCCAGCAGCTCGGGGGGCCACTATGGCTACACCTTC,CASSSGGHYGYTF
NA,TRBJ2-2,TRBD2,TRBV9,TGTGCCAGCAGCCCCCCTAGGGCAGCGGGGCCCGGGGAGCTGTTTTTT,CASSPPRAAGPGELFF
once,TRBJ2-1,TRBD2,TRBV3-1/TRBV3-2,TGTGCCAGCAGCCAAGGGTCGGGGGGGGTAGTGGAGCAGTTCTTC,CASSQGSGGVVEQFF
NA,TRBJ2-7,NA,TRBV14,TGTGCCAGCAGCCAAGGGTATAGGGGGAGCACGCAGTACTTC,CASSQGYRGSTQYF
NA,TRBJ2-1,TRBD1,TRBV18,TGTGCCAGCTCTGCTTGGACAGGCCACAATGAGCAGTTCTTC,CASSAWTGHNEQFF
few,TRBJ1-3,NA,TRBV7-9,TGTGCCAGCAGCTTATTTGGGCGACGCACTGGAAACACCATATATTTT,CASSLFGRRTGNTIYF
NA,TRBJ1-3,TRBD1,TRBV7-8,TGTGCCAGCAGCTTAGCCAACCAACAGGGGGCATCTGGAAACACCATATATTTT,CASSLANQQGASGNTIYF
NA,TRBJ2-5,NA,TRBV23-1,TGCGCCAGCAGTCAAGGGACACACCAAGAGACCCAGTACTTC,CASSQGTHQETQYF
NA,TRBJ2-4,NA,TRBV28,TGTGCCAGCAGTCGATTGGGACTTCTTTTAGCCAAAAACATTCAGTACTTC,CASSRLGLLLAKNIQYF
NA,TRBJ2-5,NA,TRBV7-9,TGTGCCAGCAGCTCCCGGGACTCCCTAGGGGAGACCCAGTACTTC,CASSSRDSLGETQYF
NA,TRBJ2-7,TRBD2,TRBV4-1,TGCGCCAGCAGTCCAACGGGACTAGCGACCGAGCAGTACTTC,CASSPTGLATEQYF